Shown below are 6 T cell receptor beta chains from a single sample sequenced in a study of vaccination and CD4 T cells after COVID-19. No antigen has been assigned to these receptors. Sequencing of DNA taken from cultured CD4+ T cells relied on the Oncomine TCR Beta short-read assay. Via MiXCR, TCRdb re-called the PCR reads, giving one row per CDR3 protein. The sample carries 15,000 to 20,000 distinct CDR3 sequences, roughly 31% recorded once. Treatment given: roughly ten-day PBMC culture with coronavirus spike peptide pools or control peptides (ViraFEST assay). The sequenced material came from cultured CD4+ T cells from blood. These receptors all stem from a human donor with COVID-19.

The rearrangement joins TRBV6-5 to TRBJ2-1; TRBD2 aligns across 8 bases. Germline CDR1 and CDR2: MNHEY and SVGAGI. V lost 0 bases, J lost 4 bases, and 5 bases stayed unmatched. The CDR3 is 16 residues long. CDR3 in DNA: TGTGCCAGCAGTTACTCTCCCAGCGGGGGTTACAATGAGCAGTTCTTC. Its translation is CASSYSPSGGYNEQFF.

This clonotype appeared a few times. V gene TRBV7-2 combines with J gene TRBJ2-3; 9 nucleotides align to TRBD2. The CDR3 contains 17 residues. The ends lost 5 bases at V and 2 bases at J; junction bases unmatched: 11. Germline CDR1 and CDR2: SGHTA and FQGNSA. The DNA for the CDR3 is TGTGCCAGCAGCCAGAGGGGTCTAGCGGGGATCACAGATACGCAGTATTTT. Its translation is CASSQRGLAGITDTQYF.

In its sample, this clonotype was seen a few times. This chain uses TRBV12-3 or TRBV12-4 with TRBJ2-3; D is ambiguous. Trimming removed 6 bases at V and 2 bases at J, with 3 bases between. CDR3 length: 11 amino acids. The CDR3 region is CASSFTDTQYF. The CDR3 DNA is TGTGCCAGCAGCTTCACAGATACGCAGTATTTT.

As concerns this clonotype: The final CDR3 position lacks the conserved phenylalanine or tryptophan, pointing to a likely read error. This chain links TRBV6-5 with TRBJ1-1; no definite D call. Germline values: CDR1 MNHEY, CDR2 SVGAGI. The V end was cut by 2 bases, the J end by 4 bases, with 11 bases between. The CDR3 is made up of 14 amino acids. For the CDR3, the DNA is TGTGCCAGCAGTTACGGGAAAACGGGCACTGAAGCTTTCATT. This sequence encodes CASSYGKTGTEAFI.

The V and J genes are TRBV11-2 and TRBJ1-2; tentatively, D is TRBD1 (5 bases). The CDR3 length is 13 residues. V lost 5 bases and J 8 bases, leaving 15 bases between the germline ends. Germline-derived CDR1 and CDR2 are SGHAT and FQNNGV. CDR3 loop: CASSPLEGLGYTF. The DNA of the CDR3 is TGTGCCAGCAGCCCCCTGGAGGGGCTCGGCTACACCTTC.

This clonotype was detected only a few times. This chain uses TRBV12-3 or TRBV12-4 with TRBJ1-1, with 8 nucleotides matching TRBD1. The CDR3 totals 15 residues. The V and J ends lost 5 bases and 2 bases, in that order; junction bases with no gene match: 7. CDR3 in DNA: TGTGCCAGCAGTCCACCACAGGGGGGTAACACTGAAGCTTTCTTT. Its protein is CASSPPQGGNTEAFF.